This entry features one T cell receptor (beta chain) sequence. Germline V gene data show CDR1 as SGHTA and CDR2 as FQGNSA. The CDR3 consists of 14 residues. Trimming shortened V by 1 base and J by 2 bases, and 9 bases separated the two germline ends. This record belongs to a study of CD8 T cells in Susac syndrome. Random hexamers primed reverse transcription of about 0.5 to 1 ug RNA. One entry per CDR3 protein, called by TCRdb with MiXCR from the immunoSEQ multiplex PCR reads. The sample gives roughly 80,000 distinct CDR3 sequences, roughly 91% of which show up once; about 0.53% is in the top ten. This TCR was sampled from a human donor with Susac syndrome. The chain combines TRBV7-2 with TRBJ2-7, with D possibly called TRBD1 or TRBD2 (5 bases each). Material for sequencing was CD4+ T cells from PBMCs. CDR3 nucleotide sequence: TGTGCCAGCAGCTTAGGGGACGGTCCCTACGAGCAGTACTTC. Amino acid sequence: CASSLGDGPYEQYF.